Listed below are T cell receptor beta chains from one sample, sequenced in a study of shared clonotypes between healthy human individuals. TCRdb's table, derived via immunoSEQ multiplex PCR, lists solely in-frame clones and lacks some. Of 2 million to 2.5 million clones listed, more than 90% are singletons. The sequencing input was naive CD4+ T cells sorted from blood. These receptors originate from a man between 18 and 29 years old in good health. The CDR3 runs from the conserved cysteine through the conserved F or W. Fields, in order: CDR3 protein, clone size, V gene. Size values are once, few and many counts, or a class for expanded clones, and some rows have none.

CDR3: CASSIWGPTSEQFF; size: NA; V: TRBV19
CDR3: CASSRGINSPLHF; size: NA; V: TRBV11-3
CDR3: CASSQDRTSGGFYNEQFF; size: NA; V: TRBV14
CDR3: CASSLREGSPGELFF; size: NA; V: TRBV7-2
CDR3: CASSQGQLAGGYEQYF; size: NA; V: TRBV4-3
CDR3: CASSSRGGGTEAFF; size: NA; V: TRBV5-6
CDR3: CASSPRTSGGSEQYF; size: NA; V: TRBV18
CDR3: CASSLGTKNTGELFF; size: NA; V: TRBV5-6
CDR3: CASSKQGGEQFF; size: NA; V: TRBV6-5
CDR3: CASSHRTFGELFF; size: NA; V: TRBV4-1
CDR3: CAISAHTSGSGTGELFF; size: NA; V: TRBV10-3
CDR3: CASSFLAGGQETQYF; size: NA; V: TRBV7-9
CDR3: CASSLGLIPQETQYF; size: NA; V: TRBV5-1
CDR3: CASSSSPTLEKLFF; size: once; V: TRBV5-1
CDR3: CASSFPANYGYTF; size: once; V: TRBV28
CDR3: CATSRVGGQETQYF; size: NA; V: TRBV6-5
CDR3: CASSQEADAASSYNSPLHF; size: NA; V: TRBV4-1
CDR3: CASSEIPGSSGNTIYF; size: NA; V: TRBV6-1
CDR3: CASSIGPSYEQYF; size: once; V: TRBV7-3
CDR3: CASSAGLAGVYDNEQFF; size: NA; V: TRBV5-8
CDR3: CASSESRSSYNEQFF; size: NA; V: TRBV10-2
CDR3: CAISLNGAEGDTQYF; size: NA; V: TRBV10-3
CDR3: CAWGILAKNIQYF; size: NA; V: TRBV30
CDR3: CASSLSGGTEAFF; size: NA; V: TRBV5-1
CDR3: CASTTTGTGNTEAFF; size: NA; V: TRBV19
CDR3: CASSPGLGLEQYF; size: NA; V: TRBV6-5
CDR3: CASSSDRNTEAFF; size: NA; V: TRBV7-7
CDR3: CASSFQADQPQHF; size: NA; V: TRBV11-2
CDR3: CASSPGLAGGPEQYF; size: NA; V: TRBV11-2
CDR3: CASSPQVNQPQHF; size: NA; V: TRBV27
CDR3: CASSPGAGGEQYF; size: NA; V: TRBV18
CDR3: CASSSLQGTGGNTIYF; size: NA; V: TRBV18
CDR3: CASSRDRGYGYTF; size: NA; V: TRBV5-6
CDR3: CASSLVGQGADEQYF; size: NA; V: TRBV5-4